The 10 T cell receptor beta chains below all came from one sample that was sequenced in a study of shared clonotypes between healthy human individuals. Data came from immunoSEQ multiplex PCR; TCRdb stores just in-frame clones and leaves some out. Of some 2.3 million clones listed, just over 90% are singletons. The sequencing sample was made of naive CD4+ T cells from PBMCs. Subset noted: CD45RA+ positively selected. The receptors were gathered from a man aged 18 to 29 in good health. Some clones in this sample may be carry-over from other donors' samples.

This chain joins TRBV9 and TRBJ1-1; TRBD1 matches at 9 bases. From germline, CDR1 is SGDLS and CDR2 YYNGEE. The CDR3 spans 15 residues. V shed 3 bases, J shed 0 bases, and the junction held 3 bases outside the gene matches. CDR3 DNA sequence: TGTGCCAGCAGCGCGCGGACAGGGGTGAACACTGAAGCTTTCTTT. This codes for CASSARTGVNTEAFF. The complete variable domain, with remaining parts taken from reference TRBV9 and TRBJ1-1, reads DSGVTQTPKHLITATGQRVTLRCSPRSGDLSVYWYQQSLDQGLQFLIQYYNGEERAKGNILERFSAQQFPDLHSELNLSSLELGDSALYFCASSARTGVNTEAFFGQGTRLTVV.

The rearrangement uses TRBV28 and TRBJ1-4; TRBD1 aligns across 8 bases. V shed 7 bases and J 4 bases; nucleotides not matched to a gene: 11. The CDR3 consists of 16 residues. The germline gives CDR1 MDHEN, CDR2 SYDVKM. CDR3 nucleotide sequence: TGTGCCAGCAACGGCCCGGGACAGGCATATAATGAAAAACTGTTTTTT. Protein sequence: CASNGPGQAYNEKLFF.

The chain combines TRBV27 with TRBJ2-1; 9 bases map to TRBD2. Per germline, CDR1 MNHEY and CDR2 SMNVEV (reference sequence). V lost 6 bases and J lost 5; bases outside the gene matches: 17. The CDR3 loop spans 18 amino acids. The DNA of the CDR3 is TGTGCCAGCAGCCCCCTAGCCCTTTTAGCGGGAGACCACAATGAGCAGTTCTTC. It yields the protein CASSPLALLAGDHNEQFF.

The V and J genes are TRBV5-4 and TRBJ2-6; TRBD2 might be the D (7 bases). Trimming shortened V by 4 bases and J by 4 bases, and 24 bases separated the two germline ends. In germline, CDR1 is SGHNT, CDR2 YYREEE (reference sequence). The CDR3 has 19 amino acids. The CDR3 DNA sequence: TGTGCCAGCAGCACGGGGGAGGGGGACTTCTTACCCGGGGCCAACGTCCTGACTTTC. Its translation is CASSTGEGDFLPGANVLTF.

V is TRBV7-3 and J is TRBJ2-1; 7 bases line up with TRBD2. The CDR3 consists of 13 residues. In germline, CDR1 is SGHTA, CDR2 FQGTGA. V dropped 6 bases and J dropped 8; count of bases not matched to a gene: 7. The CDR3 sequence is CASSGGSAHEQFF. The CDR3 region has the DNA TGTGCCAGCAGTGGCGGGAGTGCCCATGAGCAGTTCTTC.

CDR3 residues: CASSLAGKNYEQYF. Written as DNA, the CDR3 is TGTGCCAGCAGCTTAGCGGGGAAGAACTACGAGCAGTACTTC. The rearrangement uses TRBV7-3 and TRBJ2-7; D is perhaps TRBD2 (6 bases). This CDR3 comprises 14 residues. The germline CDR1 and CDR2 sequences are SGHTA and FQGTGA. V was pared by 2 bases and J by 3 bases, with 11 bases between. The variable domain in full, completed from reference TRBV7-3 and TRBJ2-7, reads GAGVSQTPSNKVTEKGKYVELRCDPISGHTALYWYRQSLGQGPEFLIYFQGTGAADDSGLPNDRFFAVRPEGSVSTLKIQRTERGDSAVYLCASSLAGKNYEQYFGPGTRLTVT.

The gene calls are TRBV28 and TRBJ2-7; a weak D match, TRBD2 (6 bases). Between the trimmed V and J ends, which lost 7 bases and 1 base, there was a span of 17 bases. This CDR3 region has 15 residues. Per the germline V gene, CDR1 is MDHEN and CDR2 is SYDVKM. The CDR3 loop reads CASTSDFGSSYEQYF. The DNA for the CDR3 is TGTGCCAGCACCTCAGACTTCGGGAGTTCCTACGAGCAGTACTTC.

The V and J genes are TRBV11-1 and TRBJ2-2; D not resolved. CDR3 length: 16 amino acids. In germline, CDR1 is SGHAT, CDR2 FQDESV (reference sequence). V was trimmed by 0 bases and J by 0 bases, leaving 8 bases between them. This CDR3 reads CASSLARVTNTGELFF. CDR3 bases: TGTGCCAGCAGCTTAGCGCGAGTGACGAACACCGGGGAGCTGTTTTTT.

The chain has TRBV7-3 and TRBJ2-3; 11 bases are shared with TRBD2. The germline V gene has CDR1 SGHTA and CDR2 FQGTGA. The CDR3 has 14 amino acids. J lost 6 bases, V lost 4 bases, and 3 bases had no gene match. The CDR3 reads CASSSGTSGDTQYF. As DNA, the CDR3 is TGTGCCAGCAGCTCCGGGACTAGCGGCGATACGCAGTATTTT. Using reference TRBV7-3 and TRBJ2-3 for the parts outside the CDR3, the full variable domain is GAGVSQTPSNKVTEKGKYVELRCDPISGHTALYWYRQSLGQGPEFLIYFQGTGAADDSGLPNDRFFAVRPEGSVSTLKIQRTERGDSAVYLCASSSGTSGDTQYFGPGTRLTVL.

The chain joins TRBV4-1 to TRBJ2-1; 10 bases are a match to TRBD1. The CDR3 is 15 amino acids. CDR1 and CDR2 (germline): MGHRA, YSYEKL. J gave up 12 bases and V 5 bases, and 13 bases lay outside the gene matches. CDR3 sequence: CASSAPGQGKSWQFF. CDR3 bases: TGCGCCAGCAGCGCCCCGGGACAGGGGAAATCCTGGCAGTTCTTC.